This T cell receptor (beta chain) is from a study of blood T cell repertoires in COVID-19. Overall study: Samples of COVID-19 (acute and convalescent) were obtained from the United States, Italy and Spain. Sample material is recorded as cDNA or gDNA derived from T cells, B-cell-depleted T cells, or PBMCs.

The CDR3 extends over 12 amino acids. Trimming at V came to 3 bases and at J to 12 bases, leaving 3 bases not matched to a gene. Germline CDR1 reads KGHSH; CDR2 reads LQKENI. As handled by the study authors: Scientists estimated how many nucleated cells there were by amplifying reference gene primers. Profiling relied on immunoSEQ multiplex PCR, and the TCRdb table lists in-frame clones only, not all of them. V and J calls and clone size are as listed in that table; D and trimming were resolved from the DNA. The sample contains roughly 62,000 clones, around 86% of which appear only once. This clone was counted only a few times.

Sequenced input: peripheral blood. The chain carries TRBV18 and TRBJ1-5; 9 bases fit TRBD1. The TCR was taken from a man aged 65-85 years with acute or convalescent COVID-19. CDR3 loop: CASSPGQGIQHF. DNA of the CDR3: TGTGCCAGCTCACCGGGACAGGGAATCCAGCATTTT.